This TCR beta chain was found in a study of shared clonotypes between healthy human individuals. Study-wide findings and caveats: Memory subsets generally showed lower estimated richness than naive subsets. With few donors, the genetic and exposure-history diversity represented was limited.

Trimming removed 0 bases from V and 5 bases from J; junction bases left unmatched: 4. The germline V gene encodes CDR1 SGHDT and CDR2 YYEEEE. The CDR3 consists of 15 residues. Negatively enriched CD4+ T cells were divided by CD45RA into naive and memory. The authors ran the assay at deep level. Assay used: immunoSEQ multiplex PCR; TCRdb lists only in-frame clones, some missing. Counted here are about 1 million clones, approximately 68% occurring once; the ten biggest clones make up nearly 1.5%. This clone has just one count. Its target is unknown. Sequencing was performed on memory CD4+ T cells sorted from blood. Subset defined: CD45RA-negative fraction. V gene TRBV5-6 combines with J gene TRBJ2-1; 8 nucleotides match TRBD2. This receptor was identified in a man between 18 and 29 years old in good health. The CDR3 region has the DNA TGTGCCAGCAGCTTGGCCGTACTAGCGGACAATGAGCAGTTCTTC. This translates into CASSLAVLADNEQFF.